These T cell receptor beta chains were read from a single sample in a study of regulatory T cells in long-lasting Graves disease. TCRdb called the multiplex PCR reads again in MiXCR, with one record for every CDR3 protein. The sample consists of about 450,000 distinct CDR3 sequences, around 15% of them appearing once. The data also belong to a second study, concerning T cells in Graves' hyperthyroidism and ophthalmopathy.

The sequencing here drew on peripheral blood mononuclear cells (PBMCs), taken at new diagnosis, from a patient treated with antithyroid drugs. The receptors derive from a woman in her twenties or thirties with Graves disease. CDR3s include the opening cysteine and the closing phenylalanine or tryptophan. A D gene is named only where the DNA matches it firmly.

length,V,D,CDR3
14,TRBV11-2,TRBD1,CASSLGTGGDEAFF
16,TRBV4-2,TRBD2,CASSQARASGRVEQYF
16,TRBV7-9,TRBD1,CASRKAKTGLNTEAFF
14,TRBV10-3,.,CAISDSGKNTEAFF
14,TRBV19,TRBD2,CASSIPGGYNEQFF
14,TRBV19,.,CASSERIGKNIQYF
15,TRBV2,TRBD1,CASRPRTGENYGYTF
14,TRBV6-1,.,CASSEGNSQETQYF
13,TRBV6-2/TRBV6-3,.,CASSRDRRGGYTF
15,TRBV27,TRBD1,CASRPGGYSNQPQHF
15,TRBV5-1,TRBD2,CASSLVLAGTGELFF
14,TRBV10-3,.,CAISGTGSSYEQYF
12,TRBV5-1,.,CASSLGAGVSFF
15,TRBV28,.,CASSLRDGYNSPLHF
14,TRBV6-5,TRBD1,CASSSGGANEKLFF
12,TRBV6-1,.,CASSRLETEAFF
14,TRBV20-1,TRBD1,CSAAGTDNTGELFF
14,TRBV9,.,CASSVHSEDYGYTF
16,TRBV19,.,CASSLEGISGANVLTF
15,TRBV20-1,.,CSARDRVLAQETQYF
16,TRBV6-2/TRBV6-3,.,CASSYSRTTSNYGYTF
13,TRBV28,.,CASSFGQVYEQYF
16,TRBV2,TRBD2,CASSDWSGANTGELFF
17,TRBV11-2,TRBD2,CASSSWREREGLHTQYF
11,TRBV28,.,CASEMGYGYTF
14,TRBV5-4,.,CASSLSETADTQYF
16,TRBV24-1,TRBD2,CATSDLAGGTYNEQFF
16,TRBV11-1,TRBD1,CASSHMGEGAYYGYTF
15,TRBV20-1,.,CSARSGTLSGNEQFF
13,TRBV5-1,.,CASSWGPGNTIYF
15,TRBV6-2/TRBV6-3,TRBD2,CATKSPGLAADTQYF
14,TRBV7-8,TRBD1,CASSRDSFNYGYTF
15,TRBV27,TRBD2,CASSFRLAGTDEQFF
12,TRBV10-3,.,CATKRGEETQYF
15,TRBV27,.,CASSFEQERNNEQFF
15,TRBV7-9,.,CASSLVSAGDYEQYF
16,TRBV18,TRBD1,CASSPPGQGSKNEQFF
14,TRBV7-2,TRBD2,CAGSVTSGGTLQFF
14,TRBV27,TRBD1,CASSLPQGAGEQFF
16,TRBV9,TRBD2,CASSASSGAQYNEQFF
17,TRBV5-1,TRBD1,CASSWGQDFPNNYGYTF